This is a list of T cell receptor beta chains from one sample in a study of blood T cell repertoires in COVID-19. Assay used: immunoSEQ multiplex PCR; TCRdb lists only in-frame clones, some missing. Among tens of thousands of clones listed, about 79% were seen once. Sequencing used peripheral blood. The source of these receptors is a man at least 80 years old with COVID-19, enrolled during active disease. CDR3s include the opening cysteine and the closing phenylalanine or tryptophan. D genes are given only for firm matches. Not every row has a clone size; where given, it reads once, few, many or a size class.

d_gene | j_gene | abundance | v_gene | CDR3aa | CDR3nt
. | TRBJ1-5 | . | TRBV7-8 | CASSFTEGEGQPQHF | TGTGCCAGCAGCTTTACAGAGGGGGAAGGTCAGCCCCAGCATTTT
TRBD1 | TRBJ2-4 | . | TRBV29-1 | CSVRDRVDIQYF | TGCAGCGTCCGGGACAGGGTTGACATTCAGTACTTC
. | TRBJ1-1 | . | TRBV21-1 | CASNPGEQITEAFF | TGTGCCAGCAATCCAGGGGAGCAAATCACTGAAGCTTTCTTT
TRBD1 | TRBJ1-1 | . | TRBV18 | CASSPPRTGGWTEAFF | TGTGCCAGCTCACCACCTCGGACAGGGGGGTGGACTGAAGCTTTCTTT
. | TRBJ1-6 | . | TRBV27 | CASSLGRQISPLHF | TGTGCCAGCAGTTTGGGCAGGCAGATCTCACCCCTCCACTTT
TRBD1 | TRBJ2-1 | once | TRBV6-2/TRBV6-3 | CASSYALLAGGIDEQFF | TGTGCCAGCAGTTATGCCCTTTTGGCAGGGGGCATCGATGAGCAGTTCTTC
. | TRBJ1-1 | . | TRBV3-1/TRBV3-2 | CASSQGGGWAFF | TGTGCCAGCAGCCAAGGAGGCGGGTGGGCTTTCTTT
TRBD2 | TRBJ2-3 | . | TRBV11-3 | CASSWRGATDTQYF | TGTGCCAGCAGCTGGCGGGGGGCCACAGATACGCAGTATTTT
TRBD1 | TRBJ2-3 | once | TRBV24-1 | CATSDLDRGTSTDTQYF | TGTGCCACCAGTGACCTGGACAGGGGCACTAGCACAGATACGCAGTATTTT
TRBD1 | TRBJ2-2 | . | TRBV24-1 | CATSDLRQGHTGELFF | TGTGCCACCAGTGATTTGCGACAGGGACACACCGGGGAGCTGTTTTTT
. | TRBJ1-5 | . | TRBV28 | CASVRTRSNQPQHF | TGTGCCAGCGTCAGGACAAGGAGCAATCAGCCCCAGCATTTT
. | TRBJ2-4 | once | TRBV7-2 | CASSDRTRRGIQYF | TGTGCCAGCAGCGACCGGACCCGCAGGGGCATTCAGTACTTC
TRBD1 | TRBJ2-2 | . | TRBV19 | CASSTDRGWAGELFF | TGTGCCAGTAGTACCGACAGGGGGTGGGCCGGGGAGCTGTTTTTT
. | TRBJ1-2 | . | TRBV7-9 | CASSPWTTYGYTF | TGTGCCAGCAGCCCCTGGACAACCTATGGCTACACCTTC
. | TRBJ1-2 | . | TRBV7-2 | CASSLTGSNYGYTF | TGTGCCAGCAGCTTGACAGGTTCTAACTATGGCTACACCTTC
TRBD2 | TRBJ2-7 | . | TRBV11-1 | CATVDRASGGEQYF | TGTGCCACCGTCGACCGGGCTAGCGGGGGAGAGCAGTACTTC
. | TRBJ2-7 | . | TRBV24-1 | CATSDRQADIYEQYF | TGTGCCACCAGTGACCGACAGGCCGACATCTACGAGCAGTACTTC
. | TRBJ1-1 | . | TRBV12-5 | CASGYQGGTEAFF | TGTGCTAGTGGCTATCAGGGAGGCACTGAAGCTTTCTTT
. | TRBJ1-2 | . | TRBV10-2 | CATFREFNGYTF | TGCGCCACCTTCCGGGAATTTAATGGCTACACCTTC
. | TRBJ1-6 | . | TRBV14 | CASSQEQLDDNSPLHF | TGTGCCAGCAGCCAAGAGCAGCTAGATGATAATTCACCCCTCCACTTT
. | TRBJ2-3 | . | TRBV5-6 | CASSFRGEDTQYF | TGTGCCAGCAGCTTCAGGGGAGAAGATACGCAGTATTTT
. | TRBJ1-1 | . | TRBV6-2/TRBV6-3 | CASSPRTTTEAFF | TGTGCCAGCAGTCCCCGGACAACGACTGAAGCTTTCTTT
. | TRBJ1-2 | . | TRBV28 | CASSLNQEGGYTF | TGTGCCAGCAGTTTAAACCAAGAGGGCGGCTACACCTTC
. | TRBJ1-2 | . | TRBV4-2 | CASSQYGSDYGYTF | TGTGCCAGCAGCCAATATGGCAGCGACTATGGCTACACCTTC